One sample yielded the 13 T cell receptor beta chains listed below, sequenced in a study of CD8+CD57+ T cells in acquired aplastic anemia. Both TCR beta VDJ combination and CDR3 sequence profiling were carried out. Genomic DNA was the template for this profiling. Each CDR3 protein is one row after TCRdb ran MiXCR on the reads. The sample lists around 170,000 distinct CDR3 sequences, under 55% seen once, with about 8.8% in the top ten. Sequenced patients had shown CD8+CD57+ cell expansion by flow cytometry. The sample comprised sorted CD4+, CD8+, or CD8+CD57+ T cells (not recorded which) from PBMCs. The receptors shown here come from a human donor with aplastic anemia.

This clonotype was detected many times. The junction does not match germline at one end; this may be a read error. The chain recombines TRBV20-1 with TRBJ1-6; maybe TRBD1 (5 bases). The CDR3 covers 13 residues. Per germline, CDR1 DFQATT and CDR2 SNEGSKA (reference sequence). CDR3 residues: CSASNLVDGTRDF. In DNA, the CDR3 is TGCAGTGCTAGTAATCTCGTGGACGGGACGAGAGACTTT.

For this clonotype: A much bigger clone sits one base away, suggesting this may be a read error. The CDR3 DNA reads as TGTGCCAGCAGCCCAACTAGCGGGTCCCCCTACGAGCAGTACTTC. This translates into CASSPTSGSPYEQYF. The chain employs TRBV9 and TRBJ2-7; 9 positions agree with TRBD2. The junction had 7 bases not matched to a gene; V was cut back by 4 bases and J by 2 bases. The germline V gene encodes CDR1 SGDLS and CDR2 YYNGEE. This CDR3 is built from 15 residues. The whole variable domain, remainder taken from reference TRBV9 and TRBJ2-7, is DSGVTQTPKHLITATGQRVTLRCSPRSGDLSVYWYQQSLDQGLQFLIQYYNGEERAKGNILERFSAQQFPDLHSELNLSSLELGDSALYFCASSPTSGSPYEQYFGPGTRLTVT.

This clonotype was picked up many times. The gene calls are TRBV5-5 and TRBJ2-3, with D hard to call. Between the trimmed V and J ends, which lost 1 base and 4 bases, there was a span of 7 bases. Germline values: CDR1 SGHKS, CDR2 YYEKEE (reference sequence). The CDR3 is 13 residues long. The CDR3 coding sequence is TGTGCCAGCAGCTTGAATTATGCAGATACGCAGTATTTT. This encodes CASSLNYADTQYF.

This clonotype was counted many times. V gene TRBV12-3 or TRBV12-4 combines with J gene TRBJ1-6; TRBD1 matches 8 bases. The junction had 1 base not matched to a gene; V was cut back by 5 bases and J by 1 base. This CDR3 is built from 15 residues. This CDR3 reads CASSDRGSYNSPLHF. The CDR3 DNA reads TGTGCCAGCAGTGACAGGGGTTCCTATAATTCACCCCTCCACTTT.

This clonotype has a count of ten or more. The rearrangement joins TRBV6-1 to TRBJ1-5; D unresolved. The germline gives CDR1 MNHNS, CDR2 SASEGT. The CDR3 runs to 16 residues. The V and J ends lost 8 bases and 0 bases respectively, with 17 bases between them. The CDR3 sequence is CASASGIDGSNQPQHF. Here the CDR3 DNA reads TGTGCCAGCGCGTCCGGGATTGATGGTAGCAATCAGCCCCAGCATTTT.

Many counts were recorded for this clonotype. V and J are TRBV5-1 and TRBJ1-2; 7 bases align to TRBD1. V gave up 0 bases and J gave up 2 bases; unmatched junction bases: 4. CDR3 size: 15 residues. The germline V gene encodes CDR1 SGHRS and CDR2 YFSETQ. In DNA, the CDR3 is TGCGCCAGCAGCTTGGTGGTGGGACAGAACTATGGCTACACCTTC. As protein: CASSLVVGQNYGYTF.

A remark on this clonotype: The junction differs from germline at one of its ends, possibly a read error. The chain uses TRBV20-1 and TRBJ2-7; 10 bases line up with TRBD2. Looked up from germline, CDR1 is DFQATT and CDR2 is SNEGSKA (reference sequence). The CDR3 has 14 residues. The CDR3 spells CSARGGTSVNEQHF. CDR3 nucleotide sequence: TGCAGTGCTAGGGGGGGGACTAGCGTAAACGAGCAGCACTTC.

The CDR3 DNA is TGTGCCAGCAGCTTAAGAGGGGGTCAGACAGATACGCAGTATTTT. Translated: CASSLRGGQTDTQYF. This chain connects TRBV7-6 to TRBJ2-3; a possible D gene is TRBD1 (6 bases). V lost 2 bases and J lost 3, with 12 bases in between. The V gene's germline CDR1 is SGHVS and CDR2 FNYEAQ. This CDR3 comprises 15 residues.

The chain joins TRBV15 to TRBJ2-3; maybe TRBD2 (5 bases). Trimming removed 3 bases at V and 8 bases at J, with 9 bases between. This CDR3 region has 12 residues. Germline assignment: CDR1 LNHNV and CDR2 YYDKDF (reference sequence). The CDR3 DNA is TGTGCCACCAGCAGGACCGGGATTACGCAGTATTTT. Amino acids: CATSRTGITQYF.

Concerning this clonotype itself: The CDR3 end shows no conserved phenylalanine or tryptophan, and so a read error is likely. The CDR3 DNA is TGCAGTGCTAGAAACAGGGGAAGCACAGGTACGCAGTATCTT. Translating gives CSARNRGSTGTQYL. The rearrangement links TRBV20-1 to TRBJ2-3, with TRBD1 matching 7 bases. The CDR3 length is 14 residues. From germline, CDR1 is DFQATT and CDR2 SNEGSKA (reference sequence).

This clonotype was detected ten times or more. The chain is built from TRBV25-1 and TRBJ1-6; perhaps TRBD1 as D (5 bases). Between the trimmed V and J ends, which lost 1 base and 11 bases, there was a span of 9 bases. Germline V gene lookup returns CDR1 MGHDK and CDR2 SYGVNS. The CDR3 consists of 13 residues. CDR3 nucleotides: TGTGCCAGCAGTGAATCCCAGGGCCCACCCCTCCACTTT. Translating it yields CASSESQGPPLHF.

This clonotype was seen a handful of times. The chain joins TRBV2 to TRBJ2-7; TRBD2 matches 9 bases. The germline gives CDR1 SNHLY, CDR2 FYNNEI. V trimming: 8 bases; J trimming: 2 bases; junction bases outside the gene matches: 1. The CDR3 covers 12 residues. CDR3 bases: TGTGCCAGCCGGACTAGCGCCTACGAGCAGTACTTC. As protein: CASRTSAYEQYF. The entire variable domain, with the rest obtained from reference TRBV2 and TRBJ2-7, is as follows: EPEVTQTPSHQVTQMGQEVILRCVPISNHLYFYWYRQILGQKVEFLVSFYNNEISEKSEIFDDQFSVERPDGSNFTLKIRSTKLEDSAMYFCASRTSAYEQYFGPGTRLTVT.

This clonotype has ten or more counts. CDR3 nucleotides: TGTGCCAGCAGTGGACGGATGAACACTGAAGCTTTCTTT. Amino acids: CASSGRMNTEAFF. This chain links TRBV2 with TRBJ1-1; D call uncertain. Trimming shortened V by 4 bases and J by 0 bases, and 6 bases separated the two germline ends. Germline CDR1 SNHLY, CDR2 FYNNEI. This CDR3 contains 13 residues.